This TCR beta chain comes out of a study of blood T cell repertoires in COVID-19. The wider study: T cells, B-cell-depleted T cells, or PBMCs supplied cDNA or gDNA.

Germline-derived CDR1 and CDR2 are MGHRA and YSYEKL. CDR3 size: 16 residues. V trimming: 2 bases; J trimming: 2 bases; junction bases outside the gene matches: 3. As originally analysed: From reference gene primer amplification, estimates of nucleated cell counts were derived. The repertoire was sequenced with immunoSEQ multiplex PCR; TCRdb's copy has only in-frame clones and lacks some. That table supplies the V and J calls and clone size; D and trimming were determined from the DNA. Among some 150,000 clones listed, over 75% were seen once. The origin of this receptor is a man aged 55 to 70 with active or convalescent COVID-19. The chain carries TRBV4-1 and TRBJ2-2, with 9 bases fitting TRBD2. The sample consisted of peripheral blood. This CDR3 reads CASSQPSGTNTGELFF. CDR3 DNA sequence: TGCGCCAGCAGCCAACCTAGCGGGACTAACACCGGGGAGCTGTTTTTT.